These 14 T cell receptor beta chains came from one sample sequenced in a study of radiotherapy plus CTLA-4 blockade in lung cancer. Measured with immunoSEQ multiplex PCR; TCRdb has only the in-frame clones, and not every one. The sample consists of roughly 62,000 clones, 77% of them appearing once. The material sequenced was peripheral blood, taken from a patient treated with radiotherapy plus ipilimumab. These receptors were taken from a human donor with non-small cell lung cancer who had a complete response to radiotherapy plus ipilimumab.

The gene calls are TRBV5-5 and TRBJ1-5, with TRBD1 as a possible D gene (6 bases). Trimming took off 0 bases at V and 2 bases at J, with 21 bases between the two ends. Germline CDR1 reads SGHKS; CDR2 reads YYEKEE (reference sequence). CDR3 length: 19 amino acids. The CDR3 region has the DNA TGTGCCAGCAGCTTGGCAGGGGCGCGGGGGTCGACGGGCAATCAGCCCCAGCATTTT. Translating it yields CASSLAGARGSTGNQPQHF.

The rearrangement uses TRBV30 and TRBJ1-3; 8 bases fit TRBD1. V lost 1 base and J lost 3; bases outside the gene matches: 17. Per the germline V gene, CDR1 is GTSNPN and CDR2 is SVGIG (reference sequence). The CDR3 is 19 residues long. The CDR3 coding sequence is TGTGCCTGGAGTGCCGGGACAGGACTCTTTAGGAGACTTGGAAACACCATATATTTT. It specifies CAWSAGTGLFRRLGNTIYF. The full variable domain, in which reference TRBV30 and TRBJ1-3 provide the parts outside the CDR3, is SQTIHQWPATLVQPVGSPLSLECTVEGTSNPNLYWYRQAAGRGLQLLFYSVGIGQISSEVPQNLSASRPQDRQFILSSKKLLLSDSGFYLCAWSAGTGLFRRLGNTIYFGEGSWLTVV.

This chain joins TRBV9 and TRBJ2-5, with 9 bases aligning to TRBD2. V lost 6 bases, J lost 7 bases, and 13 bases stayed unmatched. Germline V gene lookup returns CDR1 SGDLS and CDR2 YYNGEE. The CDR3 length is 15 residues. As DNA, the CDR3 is TGTGCCAGCACTCGGGGTGCGGGAGGGTCCGGGACCCAGTACTTC. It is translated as CASTRGAGGSGTQYF. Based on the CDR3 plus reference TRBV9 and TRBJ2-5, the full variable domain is DSGVTQTPKHLITATGQRVTLRCSPRSGDLSVYWYQQSLDQGLQFLIQYYNGEERAKGNILERFSAQQFPDLHSELNLSSLELGDSALYFCASTRGAGGSGTQYFGPGTRLLVL.

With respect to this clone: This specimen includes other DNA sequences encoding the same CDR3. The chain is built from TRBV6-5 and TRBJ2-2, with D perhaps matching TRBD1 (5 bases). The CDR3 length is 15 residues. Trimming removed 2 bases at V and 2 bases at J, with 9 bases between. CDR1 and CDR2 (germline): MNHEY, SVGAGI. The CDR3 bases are TGTGCCAGCAGTTACAGGGGTCGCAACACCGGGGAGCTGTTTTTT. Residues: CASSYRGRNTGELFF.

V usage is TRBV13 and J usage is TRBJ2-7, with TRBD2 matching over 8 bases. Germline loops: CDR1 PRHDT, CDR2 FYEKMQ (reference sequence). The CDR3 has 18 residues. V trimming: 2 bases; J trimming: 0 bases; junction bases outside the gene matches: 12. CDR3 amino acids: CASSLRGLAGRSSYEQYV. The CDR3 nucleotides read TGTGCCAGCAGCTTACGTGGGCTAGCGGGTAGAAGCTCCTACGAGCAGTACGTC.

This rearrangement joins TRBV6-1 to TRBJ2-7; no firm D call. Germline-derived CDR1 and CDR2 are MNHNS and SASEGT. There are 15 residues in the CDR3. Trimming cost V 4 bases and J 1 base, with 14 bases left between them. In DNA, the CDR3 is TGTGCCAGCAGTGGGAGTTACAACCCATCCTACGAGCAGTACGTC. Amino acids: CASSGSYNPSYEQYV.

The CDR3 protein is CASGSLRVGQTNEKLFF. The DNA of the CDR3 is TGTGCTAGTGGTTCCCTCAGAGTCGGTCAAACTAATGAAAAACTGTTTTTT. The V and J genes are TRBV12-5 and TRBJ1-4; D unresolved. CDR1 is LGHNT and CDR2 is FRNRAP in the germline V gene. The CDR3 has 17 amino acids. V was trimmed by 4 bases and J by 1 base, leaving 16 bases between them.

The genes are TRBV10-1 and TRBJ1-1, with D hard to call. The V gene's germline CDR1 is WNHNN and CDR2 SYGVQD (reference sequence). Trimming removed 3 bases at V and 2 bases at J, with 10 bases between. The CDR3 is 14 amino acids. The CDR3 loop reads CASSEDVDNTEAFF. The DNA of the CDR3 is TGCGCCAGCAGTGAAGACGTAGATAACACTGAAGCTTTCTTT.

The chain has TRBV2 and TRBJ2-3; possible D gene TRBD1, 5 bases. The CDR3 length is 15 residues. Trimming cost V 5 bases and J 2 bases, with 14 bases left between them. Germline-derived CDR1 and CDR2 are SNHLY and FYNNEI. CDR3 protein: CASSRGNPDTDTQYF. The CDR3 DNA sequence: TGTGCCAGCAGTAGGGGCAATCCTGACACAGATACGCAGTATTTT.

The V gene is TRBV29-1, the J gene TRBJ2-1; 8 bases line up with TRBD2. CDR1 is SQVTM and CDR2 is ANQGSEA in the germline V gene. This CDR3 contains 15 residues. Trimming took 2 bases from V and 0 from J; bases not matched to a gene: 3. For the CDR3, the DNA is TGCAGCGTTGAACGACGGGGGGGCTCCTACAATGAGCAGTTCTTC. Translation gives CSVERRGGSYNEQFF.

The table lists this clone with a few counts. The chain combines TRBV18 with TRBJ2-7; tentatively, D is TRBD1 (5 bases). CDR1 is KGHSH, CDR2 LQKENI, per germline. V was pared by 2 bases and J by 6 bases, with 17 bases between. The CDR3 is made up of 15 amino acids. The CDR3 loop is CASSPGAFTDSEQYV. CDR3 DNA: TGTGCCAGCTCACCAGGGGCGTTCACCGACAGCGAGCAGTACGTC.

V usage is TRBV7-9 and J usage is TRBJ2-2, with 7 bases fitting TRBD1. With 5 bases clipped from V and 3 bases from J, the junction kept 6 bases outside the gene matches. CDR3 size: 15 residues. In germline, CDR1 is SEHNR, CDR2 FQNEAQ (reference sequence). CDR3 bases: TGTGCCAGCAGCACTACAGGGGCGGACACCGGGGAGCTGTTTTTT. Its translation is CASSTTGADTGELFF.

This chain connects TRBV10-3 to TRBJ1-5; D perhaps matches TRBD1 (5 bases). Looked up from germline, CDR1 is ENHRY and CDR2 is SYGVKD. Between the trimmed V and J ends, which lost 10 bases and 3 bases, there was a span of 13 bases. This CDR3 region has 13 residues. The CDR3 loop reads CASGLGDNQPQHF. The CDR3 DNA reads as TGTGCCAGCGGTCTGGGGGACAATCAGCCCCAGCATTTT.

CDR3 nucleotides: TGTGCCAGCAGCCGAAATCCGCAGGGGCGGTCTGAAGCTTTCTTT. The encoded protein is CASSRNPQGRSEAFF. The chain has TRBV14 and TRBJ1-1; D is possibly TRBD1 (6 bases). In germline, CDR1 is SGHDN, CDR2 FVKESK. Trimming took 4 bases from V and 6 from J, leaving 18 bases between them. The CDR3 is 15 residues long.